A single sample is the source of the 11 T cell receptor beta chains below, sequenced in a study of blood T cell repertoires in COVID-19. The assay was immunoSEQ multiplex PCR, and TCRdb's table has in-frame clones only and misses some. The sample contains about 300,000 clones, approximately 88% of which appear only once. Source material: peripheral blood. Receptor source: a young man who had recovered from COVID-19.

V is TRBV6-1 and J is TRBJ1-1, with a possible D match to TRBD1 (5 bases). In germline, CDR1 is MNHNS, CDR2 SASEGT. The CDR3 runs to 15 residues. The germline V and J ends were trimmed by 1 base and 4 bases, with 13 bases remaining between them. The CDR3 sequence is CASSEDAREVTEAFF. CDR3 bases: TGTGCCAGCAGTGAAGACGCCAGGGAGGTCACTGAAGCTTTCTTT.

The J gene is TRBJ1-2, the V gene TRBV6-4; the D gene is possibly TRBD1 (5 bases). Germline CDR1 reads MRHNA; CDR2 reads SNTAGT. V shed 5 bases and J shed 4 bases, with 17 bases lying between them. The CDR3 loop spans 15 amino acids. Here the CDR3 reads CASSPDSLGGYGYTF. In DNA form, the CDR3 reads TGTGCCAGCAGTCCAGACAGTTTGGGTGGCTATGGCTACACCTTC.

The chain couples TRBV28 to TRBJ2-7, with D tentatively TRBD1 (6 bases). V was trimmed by 3 bases and J by 1 base, leaving 7 bases between them. Germline CDR1 is MDHEN and CDR2 is SYDVKM. This CDR3 region has 13 residues. In nucleotides, the CDR3 is TGTGCCAGCAGTTTTGGACAGTCCTACGAGCAGTACTTC. The encoded protein is CASSFGQSYEQYF.

This chain links TRBV6-6 with TRBJ2-1; 14 bases are a match to TRBD2. The CDR3 loop spans 16 amino acids. The V segment lost 6 bases and the J segment 5 bases; nucleotides outside the gene matches: 6. CDR1 and CDR2 (germline): MNHNY, SVGAGI (reference sequence). CDR3 region: CASSRTSGRIDNEQFF. The CDR3 DNA follows: TGTGCCAGCAGCAGGACTAGCGGGAGGATTGACAATGAGCAGTTCTTC.

The genes are TRBV18 and TRBJ1-2; unclear D gene. V lost 0 bases and J 6 bases, leaving 20 bases between the germline ends. The CDR3 has 17 amino acids. The V gene's germline CDR1 is KGHSH and CDR2 LQKENI. CDR3 residues: CASSPPPGVRGGDGYTF. In DNA form, the CDR3 reads TGTGCCAGCTCACCACCCCCTGGGGTACGGGGAGGAGATGGCTACACCTTC.

The gene calls are TRBV18 and TRBJ2-1; weak D call: TRBD2 (7 bases). V was pared by 4 bases and J by 0 bases, with 19 bases between. The V gene's germline CDR1 is KGHSH and CDR2 LQKENI. The CDR3 has 18 amino acids. CDR3 residues: CASSLSRGAQSSYNEQFF. Written as DNA, the CDR3 is TGTGCCAGCTCACTATCACGGGGGGCTCAGAGCTCCTACAATGAGCAGTTCTTC.

The V and J genes are TRBV6-5 and TRBJ2-7, with a possible D match to TRBD2 (5 bases). V lost 0 bases, J lost 3 bases, and 15 bases lay in between. The CDR3 is made up of 16 amino acids. Per germline, CDR1 MNHEY and CDR2 SVGAGI. The CDR3 sequence: CASSYSGVRMHYEQYF. As DNA, the CDR3 is TGTGCCAGCAGTTACTCCGGGGTAAGGATGCACTACGAGCAGTACTTC.

The chain links TRBV19 to TRBJ1-2, with TRBD1 matching 9 bases. Germline CDR1 LNHDA, CDR2 SQIVND (reference sequence). CDR3 length: 15 residues. Germline trimming cut 5 bases from V and 0 bases from J; bases unmatched to any gene: 4. CDR3 region: CASSHRQGANYGYTF. Here the CDR3 DNA reads TGTGCCAGTAGTCATCGACAGGGGGCTAACTATGGCTACACCTTC.

V usage is TRBV10-3 and J usage is TRBJ1-6, with D possibly TRBD1 on 6 matching bases. The CDR3 has 14 amino acids. Per germline, CDR1 ENHRY and CDR2 SYGVKD. V was clipped by 6 bases and J by 0 bases, with 6 bases between them. The CDR3 loop reads CAIRDSSYNSPLHF. The CDR3 DNA sequence: TGTGCCATCAGGGACAGCTCCTATAATTCACCCCTCCACTTT.

The chain carries TRBV5-1 and TRBJ1-5, with TRBD1 identical over 8 bases. The length of the CDR3 is 14 residues. Germline V gene data show CDR1 as SGHRS and CDR2 as YFSETQ. Unmatched junction bases numbered 3, after V lost 0 bases and J lost 7 bases. CDR3 DNA: TGCGCCAGCAGCTTGGAACAGGGGGGACAGCCCCAGCATTTT. Its protein product is CASSLEQGGQPQHF.

The chain links TRBV9 to TRBJ2-3; 11 bases fit TRBD2. This CDR3 region has 16 residues. The germline V gene encodes CDR1 SGDLS and CDR2 YYNGEE. V was clipped by 3 bases and J by 1 base; unmatched bases: 4. CDR3 sequence: CASSELAGEGTDTQYF. As DNA, the CDR3 is TGTGCCAGCAGCGAACTAGCGGGAGAGGGCACAGATACGCAGTATTTT.